The T cell receptor (beta chain) described here comes from a study of blood T cells in healthy people across ages. General study results and limits: Diversity estimates drawn from one million T cells were deemed underestimates.

The germline CDR1 and CDR2 sequences are SGHRS and YFSETQ. The V end lost 1 base, the J end lost 2 bases, and 12 bases lay between the germline ends. The CDR3 is 15 residues long. Remarks on this clonotype: Its antigen is currently unknown.

Isolation of PBMCs gave at least 6 million cells per sample. Primed by a sample-barcoded 5' primer and a J-beta primer mix, a second PCR proceeded for roughly 7 to 11 cycles. All samples yielded 3 million or more CDR3-containing paired-end reads. TCRdb reprocessed the 5' RACE reads via MiXCR and lists one record per CDR3 protein. This sample has around 1,500,000 distinct CDR3 sequences; approximately 42% occur once, and the top ten carry roughly 8.2%. The chain employs TRBV5-1 and TRBJ1-1; D is perhaps TRBD1 (5 bases). The TCR sequence derives from a woman aged 18-29 years in good health. Sequencing was carried out using blood. The CDR3 sequence: CASSLTGALNTEAFF. In DNA form, the CDR3 reads TGCGCCAGCAGCTTGACAGGAGCCCTCAACACTGAAGCTTTCTTT.